This T cell receptor beta chain comes out of a study of cytomegalovirus exposure and HLA in healthy donors. Study outcomes and limitations: HLA allele associations emerged for around 15,000 TCR beta sequences in a later analysis, at 0.05 false discovery rate. According to a later analysis, donors in an Asian-associated ancestry cluster reportedly had fewer N-insertions than the roughly 720-donor mean.

This clone appeared a few times. Its antigen is unknown. Trimming shortened V by 4 bases and J by 1 base, and 16 bases separated the two germline ends. The CDR3 runs to 15 residues. Germline CDR1 GTSNPN, CDR2 SVGIG (reference sequence). The PCR contained 60 Vbeta and 13 Jbeta primers. Authors' data handling: Among the unique TCR beta chains that a later analysis counted, about 85 million in all, about 11 million were shared. Generated by immunoSEQ multiplex PCR, the TCRdb table keeps only in-frame clones and is missing some. That table supplies the V and J calls and clone size; D and trimming were determined from the DNA. In the table there are 80,000 or so clones, over 70% of which are singletons.

The clonotype was recovered from a man aged 50 to 60 in good health and CMV-seropositive. The sample comprised PBMCs. The rearrangement joins TRBV30 to TRBJ1-1; no clear D. CDR3 region: CAWTQNPEGNTEAFF. CDR3 DNA: TGTGCCTGGACCCAGAACCCTGAGGGGAACACTGAAGCTTTCTTT.